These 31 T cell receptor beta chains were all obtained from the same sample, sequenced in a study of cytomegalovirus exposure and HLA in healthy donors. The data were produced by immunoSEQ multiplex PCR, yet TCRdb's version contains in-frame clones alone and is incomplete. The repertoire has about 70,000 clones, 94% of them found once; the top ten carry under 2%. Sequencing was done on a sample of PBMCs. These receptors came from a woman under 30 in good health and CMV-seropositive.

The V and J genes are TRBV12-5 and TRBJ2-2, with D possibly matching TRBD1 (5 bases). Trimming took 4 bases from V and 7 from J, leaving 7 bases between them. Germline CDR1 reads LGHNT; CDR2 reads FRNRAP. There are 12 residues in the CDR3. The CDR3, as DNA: TGTGCTAGTGGTTCAGACAGCGGGGAGCTGTTTTTT. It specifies CASGSDSGELFF.

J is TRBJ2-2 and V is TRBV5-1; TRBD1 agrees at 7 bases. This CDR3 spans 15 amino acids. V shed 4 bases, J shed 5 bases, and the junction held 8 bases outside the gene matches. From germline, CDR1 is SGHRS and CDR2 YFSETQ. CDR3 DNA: TGCGCCAGCAGCCTATTGACAGGGAAGACCGGGGAGCTGTTTTTT. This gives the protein CASSLLTGKTGELFF.

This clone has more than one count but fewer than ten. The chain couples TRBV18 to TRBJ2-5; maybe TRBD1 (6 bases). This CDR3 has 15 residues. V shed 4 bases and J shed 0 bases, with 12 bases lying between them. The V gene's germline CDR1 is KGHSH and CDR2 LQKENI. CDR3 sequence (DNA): TGTGCCAGCTCACTAAACAGGGTAAACCAAGAGACCCAGTACTTC. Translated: CASSLNRVNQETQYF.

CDR3 amino acids: CASSPGTAFSYEQYF. The CDR3 region has the DNA TGTGCCAGCAGCCCGGGGACAGCCTTTTCCTACGAGCAGTACTTC. The chain is built from TRBV5-6 and TRBJ2-7, with 7 bases matching TRBD1. The germline CDR1 and CDR2 sequences are SGHDT and YYEEEE. J gave up 1 base and V 4 bases, and 8 bases lay outside the gene matches. The CDR3 extends over 15 amino acids.

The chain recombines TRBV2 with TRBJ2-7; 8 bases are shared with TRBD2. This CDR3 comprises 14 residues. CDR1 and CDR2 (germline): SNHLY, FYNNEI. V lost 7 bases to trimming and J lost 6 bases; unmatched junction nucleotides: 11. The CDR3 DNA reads TGTGCCAGCATTATGGGGTTACGGGAGGGCGAGCAGTACTTC. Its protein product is CASIMGLREGEQYF.

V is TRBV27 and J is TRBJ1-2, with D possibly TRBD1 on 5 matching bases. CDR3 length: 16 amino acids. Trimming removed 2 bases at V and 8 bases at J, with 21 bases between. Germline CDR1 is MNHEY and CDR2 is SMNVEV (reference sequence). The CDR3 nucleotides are TGTGCCAGCAGTTTACTGGAGGGGATTTCTATAGGGGGCTACACCTTC. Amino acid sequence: CASSLLEGISIGGYTF.

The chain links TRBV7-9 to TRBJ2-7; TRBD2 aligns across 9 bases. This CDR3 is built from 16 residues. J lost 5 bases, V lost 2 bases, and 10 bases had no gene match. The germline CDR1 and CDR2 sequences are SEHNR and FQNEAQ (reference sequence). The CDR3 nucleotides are TGTGCCAGCAGCTTAACTCCGGGACTAGCAGGTCACGAGCAGTACTTC. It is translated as CASSLTPGLAGHEQYF.

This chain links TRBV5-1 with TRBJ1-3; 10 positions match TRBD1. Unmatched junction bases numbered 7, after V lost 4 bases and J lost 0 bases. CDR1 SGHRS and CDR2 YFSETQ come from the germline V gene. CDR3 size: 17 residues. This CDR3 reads CASSVTGGLSSGNTIYF. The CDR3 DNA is TGCGCCAGCAGCGTGACAGGGGGCCTGAGCTCTGGAAACACCATATATTTT.

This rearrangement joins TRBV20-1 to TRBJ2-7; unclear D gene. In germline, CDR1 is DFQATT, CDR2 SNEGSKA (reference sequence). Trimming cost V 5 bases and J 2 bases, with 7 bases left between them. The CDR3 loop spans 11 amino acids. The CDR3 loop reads CSAHTTYEQYF. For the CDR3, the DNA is TGCAGTGCTCACACGACCTACGAGCAGTACTTC.

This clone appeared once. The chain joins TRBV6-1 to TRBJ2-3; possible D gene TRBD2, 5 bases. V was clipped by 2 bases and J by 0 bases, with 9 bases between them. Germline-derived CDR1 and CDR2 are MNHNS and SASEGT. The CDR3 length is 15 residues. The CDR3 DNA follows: TGTGCCAGCAGTGAACGGGGATTCAGCACAGATACGCAGTATTTT. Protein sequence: CASSERGFSTDTQYF.

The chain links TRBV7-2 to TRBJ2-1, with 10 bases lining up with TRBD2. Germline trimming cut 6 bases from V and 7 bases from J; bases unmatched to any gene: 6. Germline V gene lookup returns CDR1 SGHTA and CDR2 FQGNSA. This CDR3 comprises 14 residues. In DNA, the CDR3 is TGTGCCAGCAGAGAGCGGGGGGGCGGTAATGAGCAGTTCTTC. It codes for CASRERGGGNEQFF. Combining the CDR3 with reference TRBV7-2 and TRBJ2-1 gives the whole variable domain GAGVSQSPSNKVTEKGKDVELRCDPISGHTALYWYRQSLGQGLEFLIYFQGNSAPDKSGLPSDRFSAERTGGSVSTLTIQRTQQEDSAVYLCASRERGGGNEQFFGPGTRLTVL.

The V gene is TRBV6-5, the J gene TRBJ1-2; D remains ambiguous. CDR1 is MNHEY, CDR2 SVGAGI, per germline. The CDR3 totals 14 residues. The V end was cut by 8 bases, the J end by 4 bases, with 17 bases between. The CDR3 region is CASWVGGSVYGYTF. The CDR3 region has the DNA TGTGCCAGCTGGGTCGGAGGGTCGGTCTATGGCTACACCTTC.

The CDR3 is CASSLGGIPYEQYF. The CDR3 DNA reads as TGTGCCAGCAGCTTAGGAGGTATTCCCTACGAGCAGTACTTC. The chain couples TRBV7-2 to TRBJ2-7, with no clear D. The germline CDR1 and CDR2 sequences are SGHTA and FQGNSA. The CDR3 extends over 14 amino acids. Trimming took off 1 base at V and 2 bases at J, with 9 bases between the two ends. Together with reference TRBV7-2 and TRBJ2-7, the CDR3 gives the full variable domain: GAGVSQSPSNKVTEKGKDVELRCDPISGHTALYWYRQSLGQGLEFLIYFQGNSAPDKSGLPSDRFSAERTGGSVSTLTIQRTQQEDSAVYLCASSLGGIPYEQYFGPGTRLTVT.

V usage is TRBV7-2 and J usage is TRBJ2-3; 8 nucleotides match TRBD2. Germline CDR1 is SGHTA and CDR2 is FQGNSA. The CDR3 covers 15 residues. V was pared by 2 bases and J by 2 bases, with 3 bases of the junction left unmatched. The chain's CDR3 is CASSLWREVTDTQYF. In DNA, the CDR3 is TGTGCCAGCAGCTTATGGCGGGAGGTCACAGATACGCAGTATTTT.

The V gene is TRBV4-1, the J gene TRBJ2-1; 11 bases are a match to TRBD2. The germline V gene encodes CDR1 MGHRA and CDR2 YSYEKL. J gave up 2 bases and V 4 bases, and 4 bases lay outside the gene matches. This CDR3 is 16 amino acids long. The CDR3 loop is CASSPGLAGAYNEQFF. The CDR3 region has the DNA TGCGCCAGCAGCCCAGGACTAGCGGGTGCCTACAATGAGCAGTTCTTC.

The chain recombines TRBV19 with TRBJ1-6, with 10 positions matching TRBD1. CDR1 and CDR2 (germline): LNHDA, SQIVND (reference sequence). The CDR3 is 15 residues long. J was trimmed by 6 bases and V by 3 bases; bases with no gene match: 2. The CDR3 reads CASSIGTGVNSPLHF. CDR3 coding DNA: TGTGCCAGTAGTATCGGGACAGGGGTTAATTCACCCCTCCACTTT. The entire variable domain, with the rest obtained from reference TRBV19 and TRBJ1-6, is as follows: DGGITQSPKYLFRKEGQNVTLSCEQNLNHDAMYWYRQDPGQGLRLIYYSQIVNDFQKGDIAEGYSVSREKKESFPLTVTSAQKNPTAFYLCASSIGTGVNSPLHFGNGTRLTVT.

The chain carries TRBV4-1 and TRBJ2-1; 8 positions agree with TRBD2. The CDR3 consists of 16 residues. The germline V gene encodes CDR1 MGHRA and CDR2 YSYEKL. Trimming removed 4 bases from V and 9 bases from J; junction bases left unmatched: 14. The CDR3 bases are TGCGCCAGCAGCCCACAACGGGTGGCGGGGGGCCCTGAGCAGTTCTTC. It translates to CASSPQRVAGGPEQFF.

CDR3 DNA: TGCGCCAGCAGCCTCGGGACAGACACCTACGAGCAGTACTTC. Amino acids: CASSLGTDTYEQYF. The chain joins TRBV4-1 to TRBJ2-7; 7 nucleotides agree with TRBD1. The CDR3 is 14 amino acids. V shed 4 bases, J shed 2 bases, and the junction held 5 bases outside the gene matches. Germline CDR1 MGHRA, CDR2 YSYEKL.

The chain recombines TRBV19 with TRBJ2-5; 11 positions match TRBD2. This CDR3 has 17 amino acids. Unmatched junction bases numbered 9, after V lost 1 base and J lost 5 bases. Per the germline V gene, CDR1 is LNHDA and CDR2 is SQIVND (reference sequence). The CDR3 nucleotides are TGTGCCAGTAGTATAGGGGTAGCGGGAGGGAGGTGGGAGACCCAGTACTTC. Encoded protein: CASSIGVAGGRWETQYF.

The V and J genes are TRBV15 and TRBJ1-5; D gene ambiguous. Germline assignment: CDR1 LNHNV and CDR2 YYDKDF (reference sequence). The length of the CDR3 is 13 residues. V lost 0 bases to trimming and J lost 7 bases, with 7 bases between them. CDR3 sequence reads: CATSRDREQPQHF. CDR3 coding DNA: TGTGCCACCAGCAGAGATCGGGAGCAGCCCCAGCATTTT.

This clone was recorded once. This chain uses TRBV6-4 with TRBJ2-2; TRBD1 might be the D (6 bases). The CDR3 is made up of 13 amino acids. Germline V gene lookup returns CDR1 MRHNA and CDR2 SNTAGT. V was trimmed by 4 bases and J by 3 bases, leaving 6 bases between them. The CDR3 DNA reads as TGTGCCAGCAGTGCAGGGGACACCGGGGAGCTGTTTTTT. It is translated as CASSAGDTGELFF.

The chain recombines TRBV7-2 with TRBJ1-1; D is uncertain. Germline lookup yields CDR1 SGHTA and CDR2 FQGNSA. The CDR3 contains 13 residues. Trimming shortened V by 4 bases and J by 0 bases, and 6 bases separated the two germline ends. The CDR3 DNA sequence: TGTGCCAGCAGCTCACAGTTGAACACTGAAGCTTTCTTT. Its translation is CASSSQLNTEAFF.

CDR3 sequence (DNA): TGTGCCAGCAGCCAAGATGGCTCAGTTCCCTCCTACGAGCAGTACTTC. Translated, it gives CASSQDGSVPSYEQYF. The chain links TRBV4-2 to TRBJ2-7; unclear D gene. Trimming took off 0 bases at V and 0 bases at J, with 12 bases between the two ends. This CDR3 contains 16 residues. Germline V gives CDR1 LGHNA, CDR2 YNFKEQ.

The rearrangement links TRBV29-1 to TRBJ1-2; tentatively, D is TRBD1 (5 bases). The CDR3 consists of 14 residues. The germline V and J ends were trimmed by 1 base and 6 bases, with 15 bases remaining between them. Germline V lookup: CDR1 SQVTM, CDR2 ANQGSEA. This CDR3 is CSVEGVQGLDGYTF. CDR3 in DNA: TGCAGCGTTGAAGGGGTCCAGGGATTGGATGGCTACACCTTC.

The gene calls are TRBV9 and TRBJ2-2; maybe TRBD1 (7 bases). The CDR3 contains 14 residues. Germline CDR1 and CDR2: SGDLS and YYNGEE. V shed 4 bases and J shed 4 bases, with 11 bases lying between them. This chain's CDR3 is CASSQGGVTGELFF. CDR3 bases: TGTGCCAGCAGCCAGGGGGGAGTCACCGGGGAGCTGTTTTTT.

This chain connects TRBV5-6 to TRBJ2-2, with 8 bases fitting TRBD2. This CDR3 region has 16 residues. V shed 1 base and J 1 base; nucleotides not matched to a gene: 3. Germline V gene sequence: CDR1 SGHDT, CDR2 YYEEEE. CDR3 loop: CASSLFGRENTGELFF. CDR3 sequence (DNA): TGTGCCAGCAGCTTGTTCGGGAGGGAGAACACCGGGGAGCTGTTTTTT. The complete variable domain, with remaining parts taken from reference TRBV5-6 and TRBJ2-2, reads DAGVTQSPTHLIKTRGQQVTLRCSPKSGHDTVSWYQQALGQGPQFIFQYYEEEERQRGNFPDRFSGHQFPNYSSELNVNALLLGDSALYLCASSLFGRENTGELFFGEGSRLTVL.

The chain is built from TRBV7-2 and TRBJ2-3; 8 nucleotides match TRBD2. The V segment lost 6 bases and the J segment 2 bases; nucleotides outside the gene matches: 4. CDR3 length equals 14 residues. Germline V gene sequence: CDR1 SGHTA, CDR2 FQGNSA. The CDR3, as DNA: TGTGCCAGCAGACGACTAGCGACCACAGATACGCAGTATTTT. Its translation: CASRRLATTDTQYF.

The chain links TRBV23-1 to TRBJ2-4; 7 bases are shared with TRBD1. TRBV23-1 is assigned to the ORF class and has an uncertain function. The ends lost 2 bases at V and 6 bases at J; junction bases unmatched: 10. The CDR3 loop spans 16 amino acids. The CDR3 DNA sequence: TGCGCCAGCAGTCAAACAGTGAGTCACAGGGGAAACATTCAGTACTTC. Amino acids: CASSQTVSHRGNIQYF.

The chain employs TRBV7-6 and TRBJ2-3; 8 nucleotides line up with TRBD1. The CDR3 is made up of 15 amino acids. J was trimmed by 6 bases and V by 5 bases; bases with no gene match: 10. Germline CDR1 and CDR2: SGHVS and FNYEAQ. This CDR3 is CASSLDAGGLDTQYF. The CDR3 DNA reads TGTGCCAGCAGCCTCGACGCAGGGGGCCTGGATACGCAGTATTTT.

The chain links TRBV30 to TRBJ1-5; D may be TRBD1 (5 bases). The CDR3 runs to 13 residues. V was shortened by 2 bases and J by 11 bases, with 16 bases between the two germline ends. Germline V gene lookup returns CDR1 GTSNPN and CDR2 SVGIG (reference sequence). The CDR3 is CAWSTQGRRAQHF. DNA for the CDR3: TGTGCCTGGAGTACCCAGGGTAGAAGGGCCCAGCATTTT. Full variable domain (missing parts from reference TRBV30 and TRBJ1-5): SQTIHQWPATLVQPVGSPLSLECTVEGTSNPNLYWYRQAAGRGLQLLFYSVGIGQISSEVPQNLSASRPQDRQFILSSKKLLLSDSGFYLCAWSTQGRRAQHFGDGTRLSIL.

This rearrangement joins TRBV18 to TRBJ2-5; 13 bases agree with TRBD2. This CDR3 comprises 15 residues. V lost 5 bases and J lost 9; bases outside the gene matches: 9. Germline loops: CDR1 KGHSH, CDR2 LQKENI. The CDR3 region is CASSRTSGSPGAQYF. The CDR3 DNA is TGTGCCAGCTCAAGGACTAGCGGGAGCCCCGGGGCCCAGTACTTC.